This T cell receptor (beta chain) was sequenced for a study of T cells in Graves' hyperthyroidism and ophthalmopathy. As for the study in general: Peripheral blood specimens were obtained at initial diagnosis, prior to any treatment. Study-level findings and limits: The model anticipated ophthalmopathy a median about six months pre-onset.

The hyperthyroidism was newly diagnosed and had lasted under 2 months; the patients were aged 18 to 65. Exclusion of patients followed from uncontrolled infection, other autoimmune disease, pregnancy or lactation. It was RNA transcripts that yielded the amplified TCR beta CDR3 regions. The primer set for the first-round RT-PCR of the TCR CDR3 was HTBI. From the multiplex PCR reads, TCRdb called clonotypes with MiXCR, one entry per CDR3 protein. The sample has 150,000 or so distinct CDR3 sequences; roughly 9.4% are singletons. This clonotype was observed at least ten times. The antigen is not known. The CDR3 length is 14 residues. Germline V gene lookup returns CDR1 DFQATT and CDR2 SNEGSKA (reference sequence). With V trimmed by 6 bases and J by 7 bases, 6 bases remained unmatched.

V is TRBV20-1 and J is TRBJ2-1, with 13 nucleotides matching TRBD2. The sample taken for sequencing was blood. The sequence was collected from a woman under 30 with Graves' hyperthyroidism that later progressed to Graves' ophthalmopathy. The CDR3: CSAPRLAGGNEQFF. The CDR3 DNA sequence: TGCAGTGCCCCTCGACTAGCGGGGGGAAATGAGCAGTTCTTC.